This T cell receptor (beta chain) derives from a study of CD8+CD57+ T cells in acquired aplastic anemia. According to the study, genomic DNA was the template for TCR beta VDJ and CDR3 profiling. TCRdb itself ran the reads through MiXCR, one entry per CDR3 protein. The table lists around 200,000 distinct CDR3 sequences, roughly 50% of them singletons. Sequencing was done on patients that had shown CD8+CD57+ cell expansion by flow cytometry. J was trimmed by 4 bases and V by 4 bases; bases with no gene match: 7. Germline assignment: CDR1 SGHRS and CDR2 YFSETQ. The CDR3 contains 14 residues. The count of this clonotype is one.

The chain links TRBV5-1 to TRBJ1-2; the match to TRBD1 covers 7 bases. The receptor's source is a human donor with aplastic anemia. Specimen: sorted CD4+, CD8+, or CD8+CD57+ T cells (not recorded which) from PBMCs. The CDR3 nucleotides are TGCGCCAGCAGCATCCTGACAGGGAGCTATGGCTACACCTTC. Protein product: CASSILTGSYGYTF.